Listed below are T cell receptor beta chains from one sample, sequenced in a study of blood T cell repertoires in COVID-19. TCRdb's copy holds only in-frame clones and misses some; the assay was immunoSEQ multiplex PCR. In the table there are 200,000 to 300,000 clones, 86% of which are singletons. The sequenced sample was peripheral blood. These receptors came from a man younger than 40 with active or convalescent COVID-19. Both conserved end residues are part of each CDR3. D genes are given only for firm matches.

j_gene: TRBJ2-5; d_gene: NA; v_gene: TRBV6-5; CDR3aa: CASSYSPGSQETQYF
j_gene: TRBJ2-3; d_gene: TRBD1; v_gene: TRBV3-1/TRBV3-2; CDR3aa: CASSQDQGALSDTQYF
j_gene: TRBJ2-7; d_gene: TRBD1; v_gene: TRBV4-2; CDR3aa: CASSLLPGQGNSEQYF
j_gene: TRBJ2-3; d_gene: NA; v_gene: TRBV7-9; CDR3aa: CASSLAAGGFAGVDTQYF
j_gene: TRBJ1-1; d_gene: NA; v_gene: TRBV29-1; CDR3aa: CSVVNTEAFF
j_gene: TRBJ2-1; d_gene: TRBD2; v_gene: TRBV9; CDR3aa: CASSVGIAGVNEQFF
j_gene: TRBJ1-2; d_gene: TRBD1; v_gene: TRBV5-4; CDR3aa: CASSPGTGGGYGYTF
j_gene: TRBJ2-2; d_gene: NA; v_gene: TRBV7-8; CDR3aa: CASSLVAGITGELFF
j_gene: TRBJ1-6; d_gene: NA; v_gene: TRBV5-6; CDR3aa: CASSFLTSGTDYPLHF
j_gene: TRBJ2-2; d_gene: NA; v_gene: TRBV5-8; CDR3aa: CASSPTRGGKVDTGELFF